What follows are 24 T cell receptor beta chains derived from one specimen sequenced in a study of radiation and T cells in renal cell carcinoma. The time point denotes: baseline pretreatment blood. Treatment meaning: 15 Gy SBRT to primary tumor, nephrectomy 4 weeks later. The table came from immunoSEQ multiplex PCR; TCRdb's copy has only in-frame clones and leaves some out. This table has about 130,000 clones, approximately 82% appearing once. The sample was blood, taken from a patient whose treatment included radiotherapy and nephrectomy. The receptors shown here come from a woman in her sixties with renal cell carcinoma.

In regard to this clone: Additional DNA sequences in this sample encode the identical CDR3. The chain recombines TRBV4-3 with TRBJ1-3, with D tentatively TRBD1 (6 bases). The CDR3 is 19 residues long. CDR1 LGHNA and CDR2 YSLEER come from the germline V gene. Trimming removed 0 bases at V and 2 bases at J, with 20 bases between. This chain's CDR3 is CASSQDGRGRGTAGNTIYF. The CDR3 bases are TGCGCCAGCAGCCAAGATGGTCGTGGAAGGGGGACCGCTGGAAACACCATATATTTT.

V is TRBV5-1 and J is TRBJ2-1, with D possibly matching TRBD1 (6 bases). Germline lookup yields CDR1 SGHRS and CDR2 YFSETQ. The CDR3 runs 18 residues. The germline V and J ends were trimmed by 0 bases and 7 bases, with 23 bases remaining between them. The CDR3: CASSLEKFGRGQGNEQFF. The CDR3 DNA sequence: TGCGCCAGCAGCTTGGAGAAGTTTGGCAGGGGCCAGGGGAATGAGCAGTTCTTC.

J is TRBJ2-1 and V is TRBV7-9; maybe TRBD1 (5 bases). The germline CDR1 and CDR2 sequences are SEHNR and FQNEAQ (reference sequence). CDR3 size: 14 residues. V dropped 2 bases and J dropped 1 base, with 6 bases sitting between them. CDR3: CASSLSGSYNEQFF. The DNA of the CDR3 is TGTGCCAGCAGCTTATCAGGGTCCTACAATGAGCAGTTCTTC.

The chain employs TRBV28 and TRBJ1-1, with 8 bases lining up with TRBD1. The J segment lost 1 base and the V segment lost 5 bases, leaving 12 bases of the junction unmatched. The length of the CDR3 is 17 residues. Germline CDR1 and CDR2: MDHEN and SYDVKM. CDR3 sequence (DNA): TGTGCCAGCAGTGGGCGGACAGGGAACCCTTCGAACACTGAAGCTTTCTTT. Translated, it gives CASSGRTGNPSNTEAFF.

This rearrangement joins TRBV19 to TRBJ1-1; D remains ambiguous. Trimming removed 5 bases at V and 2 bases at J, with 3 bases between. This CDR3 is 11 amino acids long. Germline assignment: CDR1 LNHDA and CDR2 SQIVND (reference sequence). The CDR3 DNA follows: TGTGCCAGTAGTTTTAACACTGAAGCTTTCTTT. Protein product: CASSFNTEAFF.

The V and J genes are TRBV30 and TRBJ1-5; TRBD1 agrees at 7 bases. Germline-derived CDR1 and CDR2 are GTSNPN and SVGIG (reference sequence). This CDR3 is 20 amino acids long. V shed 0 bases, J shed 7 bases, and the junction held 24 bases outside the gene matches. CDR3 bases: TGTGCCTGGAGTGTACAATCGCCGGACAGGTGGGATGGGAACAGCCAGCCCCAGCATTTT. Protein: CAWSVQSPDRWDGNSQPQHF.

This clone turned up a few times. The chain has TRBV6-6 and TRBJ1-2, with D possibly TRBD1 on 6 matching bases. This CDR3 comprises 14 residues. V lost 5 bases and J 4 bases, leaving 14 bases between the germline ends. The germline CDR1 and CDR2 sequences are MNHNY and SVGAGI (reference sequence). DNA of the CDR3: TGTGCCAGCAGTCCCCGGACAGACTCCTATGGCTACACCTTC. Its translation is CASSPRTDSYGYTF.

The chain recombines TRBV6-6 with TRBJ2-7; no definite D call. Germline assignment: CDR1 MNHNY and CDR2 SVGAGI (reference sequence). The CDR3 spans 13 residues. Trimming took 5 bases from V and 5 from J, leaving 13 bases between them. The CDR3 is CASSRTSFDEQYF. Here the CDR3 DNA reads TGTGCCAGCAGTCGTACCTCGTTTGACGAGCAGTACTTC.

The chain employs TRBV10-3 and TRBJ1-6; weak D call: TRBD1 (5 bases). CDR1 and CDR2 (germline): ENHRY, SYGVKD. The CDR3 consists of 14 residues. V gave up 6 bases and J gave up 11 bases, with 17 bases separating them. The CDR3 loop reads CAIRGDGGNPPLHF. The CDR3 region has the DNA TGTGCCATCAGGGGGGACGGGGGAAATCCACCCCTCCACTTT.

This chain links TRBV6-1 with TRBJ1-1; D is uncertain. This CDR3 is built from 14 residues. The germline V gene has CDR1 MNHNS and CDR2 SASEGT. V was clipped by 7 bases and J by 0 bases, with 12 bases between them. The CDR3 spells CASTQGGLNTEAFF. The CDR3 DNA is TGTGCCAGCACGCAAGGAGGTTTGAACACTGAAGCTTTCTTT.

The table lists this clone with a few counts. V usage is TRBV7-9 and J usage is TRBJ1-3, with D perhaps TRBD1 (5 bases). Germline CDR1 reads SEHNR; CDR2 reads FQNEAQ (reference sequence). The length of the CDR3 is 14 residues. Trimming took off 3 bases at V and 0 bases at J, with 6 bases between the two ends. CDR3 DNA: TGTGCCAGCAGCTTGACAGACTCTGGAAACACCATATATTTT. Translating gives CASSLTDSGNTIYF.

This sequence joins TRBV5-6 and TRBJ1-3, with D uncertain. The germline CDR1 and CDR2 sequences are SGHDT and YYEEEE. The CDR3 sequence is 14 residues long. V was pared by 4 bases and J by 4 bases, with 12 bases between. As DNA, the CDR3 is TGTGCCAGCAGCCCCGTGGGTGCGGGAAACACCATATATTTT. The encoded protein is CASSPVGAGNTIYF.

With regard to this clone: Germline and junction disagree at one end, which may indicate a read error. DNA for the CDR3: TGTGCTAGCAGCTTAGCAGCGTACACAGATACGCAGTATTTT. Translation gives CASSLAAYTDTQYF. The chain joins TRBV7-7 to TRBJ2-3, with unresolved D. The germline CDR1 and CDR2 sequences are SSHAT and FNYEAQ (reference sequence). The CDR3 consists of 14 residues.

As concerns this clone: Other DNA sequences in this specimen translate into the identical CDR3. J is TRBJ1-1 and V is TRBV20-1; D call uncertain. Per germline, CDR1 DFQATT and CDR2 SNEGSKA (reference sequence). Trimming removed 1 base at V and 6 bases at J, with 6 bases between. The CDR3 contains 11 residues. The CDR3 region is CSARGRAEAFF. The CDR3 bases are TGCAGTGCTAGAGGGAGGGCTGAAGCTTTCTTT.

The chain has TRBV9 and TRBJ2-5; D may match TRBD1 or TRBD2 (5 bases each). Trimming left V 2 bases short and J 1 base short, with 9 bases between. Germline CDR1 and CDR2: SGDLS and YYNGEE. This CDR3 spans 14 amino acids. In DNA, the CDR3 is TGTGCCAGCAGCGTCGAGGGACGCCAAGAGACCCAGTACTTC. Translated, it gives CASSVEGRQETQYF.

V usage is TRBV10-3 and J usage is TRBJ2-2, with D maybe TRBD1 (6 bases). V was clipped by 0 bases and J by 0 bases, with 17 bases between them. The germline gives CDR1 ENHRY, CDR2 SYGVKD. This CDR3 region has 19 residues. CDR3 region: CAISESQGRGSSNTGELFF. In nucleotides, the CDR3 is TGTGCCATCAGTGAGTCACAGGGACGGGGTTCCTCGAACACCGGGGAGCTGTTTTTT.

This chain connects TRBV7-2 to TRBJ2-3; a possible D gene is TRBD1 (5 bases). This CDR3 is 15 amino acids long. Germline values: CDR1 SGHTA, CDR2 FQGNSA. V lost 2 bases, J lost 0 bases, and 9 bases lay in between. The CDR3: CASSLQGASTDTQYF. Here the CDR3 DNA reads TGTGCCAGCAGCTTACAGGGCGCTAGCACAGATACGCAGTATTTT. The full variable domain, rest sourced from reference TRBV7-2 and TRBJ2-3, is GAGVSQSPSNKVTEKGKDVELRCDPISGHTALYWYRQSLGQGLEFLIYFQGNSAPDKSGLPSDRFSAERTGGSVSTLTIQRTQQEDSAVYLCASSLQGASTDTQYFGPGTRLTVL.

This clone showed up just a few times. The chain joins TRBV2 to TRBJ2-2; D call uncertain. The V end was cut by 2 bases, the J end by 0 bases, with 7 bases between. Germline CDR1 SNHLY, CDR2 FYNNEI. The CDR3 runs 15 residues. The CDR3 nucleotides read TGTGCCAGCAGTGAATGGAGTTCGAACACCGGGGAGCTGTTTTTT. It specifies CASSEWSSNTGELFF.

The V and J genes are TRBV4-3 and TRBJ2-3, with 9 bases matching TRBD1. Trimming removed 4 bases from V and 4 bases from J; junction bases left unmatched: 6. The CDR3 consists of 15 residues. Germline V gene data show CDR1 as LGHNA and CDR2 as YSLEER. CDR3: CASSRGGTGPDTQYF. Written as DNA, the CDR3 is TGCGCCAGCAGCCGAGGAGGGACAGGGCCAGATACGCAGTATTTT.

The chain has TRBV5-1 and TRBJ1-2; 7 bases line up with TRBD1. J gave up 6 bases and V 4 bases, and 15 bases lay outside the gene matches. CDR1 is SGHRS and CDR2 is YFSETQ in the germline V gene. This CDR3 contains 16 residues. The CDR3 DNA reads TGCGCCAGCAGCCCCACATTGGGTAGGGGGCTTCATGGCTACACCTTC. Its protein product is CASSPTLGRGLHGYTF.

This chain joins TRBV27 and TRBJ2-2; 7 nucleotides align to TRBD1. Germline lookup yields CDR1 MNHEY and CDR2 SMNVEV (reference sequence). This CDR3 is 16 amino acids long. The junction had 11 bases not matched to a gene; V was cut back by 5 bases and J by 5 bases. CDR3 protein: CASSPLSGGMTGELFF. The CDR3 region has the DNA TGTGCCAGCAGTCCACTATCAGGGGGAATGACCGGGGAGCTGTTTTTT.

The rearrangement links TRBV15 to TRBJ2-2; D unclear. V lost 0 bases, J lost 6 bases, and 11 bases lay in between. Germline V CDR1 and CDR2: LNHNV, YYDKDF (reference sequence). CDR3 length equals 15 residues. In DNA, the CDR3 is TGTGCCACCAGCAGAGATTATAACAGCCCCGGGGAGCTGTTTTTT. It yields the protein CATSRDYNSPGELFF.

This chain connects TRBV10-3 to TRBJ1-6, with D possibly matching TRBD1 (5 bases). CDR3 length: 14 amino acids. Germline V CDR1 and CDR2: ENHRY, SYGVKD. Trimming removed 3 bases at V and 10 bases at J, with 13 bases between. CDR3 nucleotide sequence: TGTGCCATCAGTGATGGGCAGGGAGACTCACCCCTCCACTTT. It encodes CAISDGQGDSPLHF.

The CDR3 DNA reads TGTGCCAGCAGCCAAGATTTTTTCAGGGTTAGCGAGCAGTACTTC. Amino acids: CASSQDFFRVSEQYF. The V call is TRBV4-2, the J call TRBJ2-7; tentatively, D is TRBD1 (5 bases). The CDR3 contains 15 residues. V was trimmed by 0 bases and J by 6 bases, leaving 15 bases between them. Germline V CDR1 and CDR2: LGHNA, YNFKEQ.